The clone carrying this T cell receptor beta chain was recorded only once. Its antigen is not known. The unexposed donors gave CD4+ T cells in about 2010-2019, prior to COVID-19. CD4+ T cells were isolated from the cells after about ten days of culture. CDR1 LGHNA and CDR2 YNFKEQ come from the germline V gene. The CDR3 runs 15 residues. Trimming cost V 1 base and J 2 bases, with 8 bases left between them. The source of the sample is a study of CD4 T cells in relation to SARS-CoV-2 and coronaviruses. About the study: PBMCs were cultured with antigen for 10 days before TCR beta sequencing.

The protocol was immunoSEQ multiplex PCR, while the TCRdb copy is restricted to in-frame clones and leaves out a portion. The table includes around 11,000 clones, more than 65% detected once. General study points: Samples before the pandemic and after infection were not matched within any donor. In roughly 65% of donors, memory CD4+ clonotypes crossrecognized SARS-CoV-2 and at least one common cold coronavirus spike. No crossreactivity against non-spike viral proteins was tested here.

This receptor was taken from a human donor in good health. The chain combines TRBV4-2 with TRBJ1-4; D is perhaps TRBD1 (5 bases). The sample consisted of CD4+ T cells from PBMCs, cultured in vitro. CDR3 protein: CASSQAGGTNEKLFF. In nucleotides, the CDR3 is TGTGCCAGCAGCCAAGCCGGGGGGACTAATGAAAAACTGTTTTTT.